A single sample gave rise to the 29 T cell receptor beta chains below, sequenced in a study of T cell responses to AZD1222 COVID-19 vaccine. Method: immunoSEQ multiplex PCR; TCRdb's copy keeps in-frame clones and lacks some. The sample records 70,000 to 95,000 clones, over 85% being singletons. This material consisted of peripheral blood, taken on day 0 of MenACWY control vaccination. The receptors come from an adult in good health.

The chain joins TRBV10-1 to TRBJ2-7, with 9 bases lining up with TRBD1. V lost 4 bases and J lost 2; bases outside the gene matches: 3. Germline lookup yields CDR1 WNHNN and CDR2 SYGVQD (reference sequence). The CDR3 covers 14 residues. The chain's CDR3 is CASSADRGAYEQYF. In DNA form, the CDR3 reads TGCGCCAGCAGTGCGGACAGGGGAGCCTACGAGCAGTACTTC.

The CDR3 DNA reads TGTGCCAGTTCGGGACAGTATAGCAATCAGCCCCAGCATTTT. Its protein product is CASSGQYSNQPQHF. J is TRBJ1-5 and V is TRBV7-3; 7 nucleotides agree with TRBD1. J was trimmed by 0 bases and V by 9 bases; bases with no gene match: 5. This CDR3 contains 14 residues. Germline V gives CDR1 SGHTA, CDR2 FQGTGA.

This chain links TRBV9 with TRBJ2-5, with D tentatively TRBD1 or TRBD2 (5 bases each). The germline V gene encodes CDR1 SGDLS and CDR2 YYNGEE. Trimming took off 4 bases at V and 2 bases at J, with 12 bases between the two ends. The CDR3 is 14 amino acids. DNA for the CDR3: TGTGCCAGCAGCTGGGACGGAAGACAAGAGACCCAGTACTTC. Its protein product is CASSWDGRQETQYF.

The chain links TRBV5-6 to TRBJ1-3; unclear D gene. V was clipped by 4 bases and J by 0 bases, with 8 bases between them. Germline V gene lookup returns CDR1 SGHDT and CDR2 YYEEEE. The CDR3 covers 14 residues. DNA for the CDR3: TGTGCCAGCAGCGGGCAGGACTCTGGAAACACCATATATTTT. It yields the protein CASSGQDSGNTIYF.

This clone was seen only a few times. The chain is built from TRBV12-3 or TRBV12-4 and TRBJ2-7, with D tentatively TRBD2 (6 bases). CDR3 length: 13 amino acids. Trimming pared 11 bases from V and 4 bases from J, leaving 18 bases between. The CDR3 region is CASQVGGTYEQYF. CDR3 DNA: TGTGCCTCACAGGTCGGGGGAACGTACGAGCAGTACTTC.

Written as DNA, the CDR3 is TGTGCCAGCAGTTCAAATGACAGGGTGGCTGAAGCTTTCTTT. Translation: CASSSNDRVAEAFF. The gene calls are TRBV6-5 and TRBJ1-1, with TRBD1 matching over 7 bases. Looked up from germline, CDR1 is MNHEY and CDR2 is SVGAGI. V lost 4 bases to trimming and J lost 6 bases; unmatched junction nucleotides: 8. The CDR3 loop spans 14 amino acids.

V and J are TRBV14 and TRBJ1-1, with TRBD1 matching 10 bases. V lost 3 bases, J lost 3 bases, and 10 bases stayed unmatched. The CDR3 loop spans 17 amino acids. Per the germline V gene, CDR1 is SGHDN and CDR2 is FVKESK. Written as DNA, the CDR3 is TGTGCCAGCAGCCAGACCGGGACAGGGGCCGTGGACACTGAAGCTTTCTTT. Protein: CASSQTGTGAVDTEAFF.

The V and J genes are TRBV28 and TRBJ1-6, with D possibly matching TRBD1 (6 bases). The CDR3 covers 14 residues. Germline V gene lookup returns CDR1 MDHEN and CDR2 SYDVKM. V was shortened by 2 bases and J by 8 bases, with 10 bases between the two germline ends. CDR3 DNA sequence: TGTGCCAGCAGTTTACCAACAGGGTATTCACCCCTCCACTTT. It translates to CASSLPTGYSPLHF.

The chain combines TRBV6-5 with TRBJ2-7, with D possibly being TRBD1 (6 bases). Trimming took off 7 bases at V and 6 bases at J, with 13 bases between the two ends. Germline V gene data show CDR1 as MNHEY and CDR2 as SVGAGI. The CDR3 extends over 12 amino acids. The CDR3 sequence is CASTRGDSEQYF. The CDR3 DNA sequence: TGTGCCAGCACCAGGGGAGACTCCGAGCAGTACTTC.

This clone was counted only a few times. CDR3 protein: CASMEQLNEKLFF. DNA for the CDR3: TGTGCCAGTATGGAACAGCTCAATGAAAAACTGTTTTTT. V gene TRBV19 combines with J gene TRBJ1-4; D gene unclear. V was shortened by 7 bases and J by 5 bases, with 11 bases between the two germline ends. The CDR3 loop spans 13 amino acids. Per germline, CDR1 LNHDA and CDR2 SQIVND (reference sequence).

The rearrangement links TRBV2 to TRBJ2-7; D is possibly TRBD1 (6 bases). Trimming cost V 8 bases and J 7 bases, with 18 bases left between them. This CDR3 is 13 amino acids long. Per the germline V gene, CDR1 is SNHLY and CDR2 is FYNNEI. CDR3 nucleotides: TGTGCCAGCCGACAGGACTTACAAGGAGAGCAGTACTTC. This sequence encodes CASRQDLQGEQYF.

This chain uses TRBV7-2 with TRBJ1-2, with TRBD1 as a possible D gene (5 bases). In germline, CDR1 is SGHTA, CDR2 FQGNSA. V dropped 3 bases and J dropped 8 bases, with 10 bases sitting between them. The CDR3 runs to 12 residues. The CDR3 coding sequence is TGTGCCAGCAGCTTTCCAGGGAGAGGCTACACCTTC. This sequence encodes CASSFPGRGYTF.

V usage is TRBV6-2 or TRBV6-3 and J usage is TRBJ2-1; 10 bases are shared with TRBD2. The CDR3 has 18 residues. The J segment lost 3 bases and the V segment lost 5 bases, leaving 13 bases of the junction unmatched. Looked up from germline, CDR1 is MNHEY and CDR2 is SVGEGT. The CDR3 nucleotides are TGTGCCAGCAGTCCCTTGGTTGCGACTAGCGGGCTCTACAATGAGCAGTTCTTC. Translated: CASSPLVATSGLYNEQFF.

This sequence joins TRBV4-3 and TRBJ2-6; D possibly corresponds to TRBD2 (6 bases). The V end was cut by 0 bases, the J end by 0 bases, with 15 bases between. The CDR3 contains 19 residues. Germline loops: CDR1 LGHNA, CDR2 YSLEER. The CDR3 coding sequence is TGCGCCAGCAGCCAAGATTTTCAGGAGGGGTTCTCTGGGGCCAACGTCCTGACTTTC. It yields the protein CASSQDFQEGFSGANVLTF.

The chain has TRBV6-6 and TRBJ1-1; D is ambiguous. The V gene lost 2 bases and the J gene lost 4 bases, with 17 bases spanning the gap. This CDR3 is 16 amino acids long. Germline V gene data show CDR1 as MNHNY and CDR2 as SVGAGI (reference sequence). The CDR3 region has the DNA TGTGCCAGCAGTTACGGGCGGCTGGTGGCTAGCACTGAAGCTTTCTTT. This sequence encodes CASSYGRLVASTEAFF.

This sequence joins TRBV5-1 and TRBJ1-3, with D unresolved. Germline CDR1 reads SGHRS; CDR2 reads YFSETQ. This CDR3 is built from 14 residues. V was pared by 3 bases and J by 0 bases, with 7 bases between. CDR3 DNA sequence: TGCGCCAGCAGCTCTACAGTCTCTGGAAACACCATATATTTT. Residues: CASSSTVSGNTIYF.

The chain combines TRBV30 with TRBJ1-4; D remains ambiguous. Trimming removed 3 bases from V and 0 bases from J, with 11 bases in between. The CDR3 is 15 amino acids. From germline, CDR1 is GTSNPN and CDR2 SVGIG (reference sequence). The DNA for the CDR3 is TGTGCCTGGAGAACGGGCGGAACAACTAATGAAAAACTGTTTTTT. Its protein product is CAWRTGGTTNEKLFF.

The V call is TRBV6-4, the J call TRBJ2-3; TRBD1 matches at 9 bases. This CDR3 region has 15 residues. Germline values: CDR1 MRHNA, CDR2 SNTAGT. V was clipped by 5 bases and J by 1 base; unmatched bases: 4. The CDR3 DNA reads TGTGCCAGCAGTCAACAGGGGGCTGGCACAGATACGCAGTATTTT. Residues: CASSQQGAGTDTQYF.

The chain is built from TRBV19 and TRBJ1-5, with D perhaps TRBD1 (5 bases). Germline lookup yields CDR1 LNHDA and CDR2 SQIVND (reference sequence). The CDR3 covers 16 residues. Between the trimmed V and J ends, which lost 5 bases and 4 bases, there was a span of 18 bases. CDR3 residues: CASSPVPQGANQPQHF. In DNA form, the CDR3 reads TGTGCCAGTAGTCCGGTGCCTCAGGGCGCGAATCAGCCCCAGCATTTT.

This chain links TRBV7-8 with TRBJ2-5, with D perhaps matching TRBD2 (6 bases). The CDR3 is 14 residues long. Germline V CDR1 and CDR2: SGHVS, FQNEAQ. V gave up 5 bases and J gave up 5 bases, with 15 bases separating them. The CDR3 loop reads CASSPSGPYETQYF. The CDR3 DNA reads TGTGCCAGCAGCCCCAGCGGGCCTTATGAGACCCAGTACTTC.

The genes are TRBV6-5 and TRBJ1-3; D possibly corresponds to TRBD1 (5 bases). The CDR3 loop spans 14 amino acids. V shed 4 bases and J shed 2 bases, with 9 bases lying between them. Germline CDR1 and CDR2: MNHEY and SVGAGI. The CDR3 sequence: CASSWGGAGNTIYF. The CDR3 DNA reads as TGTGCCAGCAGTTGGGGGGGAGCTGGAAACACCATATATTTT.

The rearrangement uses TRBV11-3 and TRBJ1-4; D gene ambiguous. V gave up 6 bases and J gave up 0 bases, with 11 bases separating them. Germline-derived CDR1 and CDR2 are SGHNT and YENEEA. This CDR3 spans 15 amino acids. The CDR3 is CASSRNIATNEKLFF. CDR3 DNA: TGTGCCAGCAGTCGCAACATAGCAACTAATGAAAAACTGTTTTTT.

This clone showed up just a few times. The rearrangement links TRBV2 to TRBJ2-1, with 9 bases aligning to TRBD1. Germline loops: CDR1 SNHLY, CDR2 FYNNEI. The CDR3 is 17 amino acids. Losses at the gene ends were 6 bases for V and 1 base for J; bases not matched to a gene: 10. Here the CDR3 DNA reads TGTGCCAGCAGCCATCCCGGGGGACAGGGTTCCTACAATGAGCAGTTCTTC. The encoded protein is CASSHPGGQGSYNEQFF.

The chain couples TRBV12-3 or TRBV12-4 to TRBJ2-3; D gene unclear. The length of the CDR3 is 13 residues. Trimming took 8 bases from V and 2 from J, leaving 11 bases between them. The CDR3 DNA is TGTGCCAGCCATGACTCCGTCACAGATACGCAGTATTTT. This translates into CASHDSVTDTQYF.

The J gene is TRBJ1-2, the V gene TRBV21-1. TRBV21-1 is recorded as a pseudogene. This CDR3 has 14 residues. CDR3 nucleotides: TGTGCCAGCAGCGATAAGGGGCGGGTCTATGGCTACACCTTC. It yields the protein CASSDKGRVYGYTF.

The chain carries TRBV7-2 and TRBJ1-5; the D is unclear. This CDR3 comprises 14 residues. Germline CDR1 SGHTA, CDR2 FQGNSA. Trimming removed 2 bases from V and 1 base from J, with 6 bases in between. The CDR3 reads CASSLRASNQPQHF. The DNA for the CDR3 is TGTGCCAGCAGCTTAAGGGCAAGCAATCAGCCCCAGCATTTT.

V and J are TRBV27 and TRBJ1-1; 8 nucleotides agree with TRBD1. CDR3 size: 14 residues. Per germline, CDR1 MNHEY and CDR2 SMNVEV (reference sequence). Trimming cost V 2 bases and J 4 bases; bases outside gene matches: 3. The CDR3 nucleotides are TGTGCCAGCAGTTTACAGGGGGCGAGCACTGAAGCTTTCTTT. Protein sequence: CASSLQGASTEAFF.

The chain links TRBV9 to TRBJ1-2, with D possibly TRBD1 on 5 matching bases. CDR3 length: 15 residues. Deletions cut 6 bases from V and 5 bases from J, with 20 bases between. Germline V gene data show CDR1 as SGDLS and CDR2 as YYNGEE. The chain's CDR3 is CASTRGWGLPYGYTF. Written as DNA, the CDR3 is TGTGCCAGCACCCGTGGATGGGGGTTACCATATGGCTACACCTTC.

The V call is TRBV7-9, the J call TRBJ2-7, with D unclear. Germline V lookup: CDR1 SEHNR, CDR2 FQNEAQ (reference sequence). Between the trimmed V and J ends, which lost 1 base and 12 bases, there was a span of 10 bases. The CDR3 sequence is 11 residues long. The CDR3 bases are TGTGCCAGCAGCTTAGAAGAGGCTCTGTACTTC. Translating it yields CASSLEEALYF.